Below, 9 T cell receptor beta chains from the same sample are listed, as sequenced in a study of T cell repertoires in cytomegalovirus infection. TCRdb processed the reads anew with MiXCR; each CDR3 protein has one entry. The profile covers 45,000 to 55,000 distinct CDR3 sequences, with over 20% appearing a single time and 70% to 90% taken by the ten largest. The antigens these receptors bind are not known. Sample: CD8+ T cells from cultured PBMCs, taken from culture after CMV antigen stimulation. The source of these receptors is a human donor in good health (CMV status not recorded). Some clones in this sample may be carry-over from other donors' samples.

A note on this clonotype: At one boundary the junction diverges from the germline segment, which might be a read error. The rearrangement joins TRBV4-1 to TRBJ1-2; D is ambiguous. The CDR3 totals 16 residues. CDR1 is MGHRA and CDR2 is YSYEKL in the germline V gene. The CDR3 loop reads CASSQDTTGISYGYTF. In DNA, the CDR3 is TGTGCCAGCAGCCAAGATACTACGGGTATCAGCTATGGCTACACCTTC.

Only a few counts were recorded for this clonotype. This chain joins TRBV4-1 and TRBJ2-7, with D perhaps matching TRBD1 (5 bases). Germline values: CDR1 MGHRA, CDR2 YSYEKL. The CDR3 spans 13 residues. Trimming took off 4 bases at V and 3 bases at J, with 10 bases between the two ends. DNA for the CDR3: TGCGCCAGCAGCCGGGGCGCTGGCTACGAGCAGTACTTC. It yields the protein CASSRGAGYEQYF.

This clonotype was counted only a few times. V gene TRBV6-1 combines with J gene TRBJ2-6; D is perhaps TRBD1 (5 bases). Trimming stripped 11 bases from V and 0 bases from J, with 14 bases between. CDR1 MNHNS and CDR2 SASEGT come from the germline V gene. This CDR3 is 15 amino acids long. The CDR3 DNA reads as TGTGCCTCTCTTAGGACAATCTCTGGGGCCAACGTCCTGACTTTC. Its protein product is CASLRTISGANVLTF.

The J gene is TRBJ1-5, the V gene TRBV7-2; D is uncertain. Trimming removed 1 base from V and 4 bases from J, with 11 bases in between. The CDR3 contains 15 residues. CDR1 SGHTA and CDR2 FQGNSA come from the germline V gene. CDR3 protein: CASSLEGRWNQPQHF. For the CDR3, the DNA is TGTGCCAGCAGCTTAGAGGGAAGGTGGAATCAGCCCCAGCATTTT.

This clonotype occurred a few times. The rearrangement joins TRBV10-3 to TRBJ2-1; tentatively, D is TRBD1 (6 bases). The CDR3 is 17 amino acids. V shed 0 bases and J shed 8 bases, with 20 bases lying between them. Germline CDR1 reads ENHRY; CDR2 reads SYGVKD. Written as DNA, the CDR3 is TGTGCCATCAGTGAGTCGAGATCTCCAGGGGTTGGGGATGAGCAGTTCTTC. This codes for CAISESRSPGVGDEQFF.

The V gene is TRBV7-2, the J gene TRBJ2-7; the D is unclear. The V gene lost 1 base and the J gene lost 1 base, with 5 bases spanning the gap. The CDR3 contains 13 residues. CDR1 SGHTA and CDR2 FQGNSA come from the germline V gene. The CDR3: CASSLGPSYEQYF. For the CDR3, the DNA is TGTGCCAGCAGCTTAGGACCTTCCTACGAGCAGTACTTC.

V and J are TRBV7-8 and TRBJ2-1; D might be TRBD1 (5 bases). CDR1 is SGHVS and CDR2 is FQNEAQ in the germline V gene. V was trimmed by 1 base and J by 8 bases, leaving 15 bases between them. CDR3 length: 15 residues. The CDR3 DNA follows: TGTGCCAGCAGCTTAGGGCAGGGCACGGGTCATGAGCAGTTCTTC. As protein: CASSLGQGTGHEQFF.

This chain uses TRBV7-6 with TRBJ1-2; tentatively, D is TRBD1 (6 bases). The CDR3 is 15 amino acids. Trimming took off 2 bases at V and 8 bases at J, with 18 bases between the two ends. CDR1 and CDR2 from the germline V gene are SGHVS and FNYEAQ. In DNA form, the CDR3 reads TGTGCCAGCAGCTTAAGGGCGGGGGGGCAGCGAGGCTACACCTTC. This codes for CASSLRAGGQRGYTF. The entire variable domain, with the rest obtained from reference TRBV7-6 and TRBJ1-2, is as follows: GAGVSQSPRYKVTKRGQDVALRCDPISGHVSLYWYRQALGQGPEFLTYFNYEAQQDKSGLPNDRFSAERPEGSISTLTIQRTEQRDSAMYRCASSLRAGGQRGYTFGSGTRLTVV.

This clonotype has only a few counts. V is TRBV7-9 and J is TRBJ2-2, with 14 bases aligning to TRBD2. J gave up 6 bases and V 4 bases, and 7 bases lay outside the gene matches. Germline CDR1 reads SEHNR; CDR2 reads FQNEAQ (reference sequence). This CDR3 is 17 amino acids long. The CDR3 nucleotides read TGTGCCAGCAGCTCCGGACTAGCGGGGGGTGGAGCCGGGGAGCTGTTTTTT. As protein: CASSSGLAGGGAGELFF.